These 8 T cell receptor beta chains were sequenced from one sample in a study of shared clonotypes between healthy human individuals. In the naive CD8 group, cells lacked CD45RO and were positively selected for CCR7, so terminally differentiated effector memory CD45RA+ cells were left out. TCRdb keeps only in-frame clones here, not all; method: immunoSEQ multiplex PCR. Of some 2.1 million clones in the sample, over 85% were seen once. The sequenced material came from naive CD8+ T cells sorted from blood. The receptors were sampled from a man aged 18 to 30 in good health.

The rearrangement links TRBV19 to TRBJ1-6; TRBD1 might be the D (5 bases). Germline lookup yields CDR1 LNHDA and CDR2 SQIVND (reference sequence). Trimming left V 3 bases short and J 9 bases short, with 12 bases between. This CDR3 spans 14 amino acids. The CDR3 region has the DNA TGTGCCAGTAGTATGGGGACCGGGAGTTCACCCCTCCACTTT. Its protein is CASSMGTGSSPLHF.

J is TRBJ2-2 and V is TRBV9, with D tentatively TRBD1 or TRBD2 (6 bases each). The CDR3 extends over 18 amino acids. The germline gives CDR1 SGDLS, CDR2 YYNGEE. V gave up 3 bases and J gave up 2 bases, with 20 bases separating them. The CDR3 is CASSANRGPTFNTGELFF. Here the CDR3 DNA reads TGTGCCAGCAGCGCCAACCGGGGGCCTACCTTTAACACCGGGGAGCTGTTTTTT.

The V gene is TRBV4-1, the J gene TRBJ2-1, with a tentative D call TRBD2 (6 bases). Trimming shortened V by 1 base and J by 7 bases, and 14 bases separated the two germline ends. Germline loops: CDR1 MGHRA, CDR2 YSYEKL. This CDR3 spans 15 amino acids. The CDR3 reads CASSQGGGTPNEQFF. The CDR3, as DNA: TGCGCCAGCAGCCAAGGAGGCGGGACGCCTAATGAGCAGTTCTTC.

The genes are TRBV13 and TRBJ2-1; the match to TRBD2 covers 14 bases. Germline CDR1 PRHDT, CDR2 FYEKMQ (reference sequence). The CDR3 length is 16 residues. The V and J ends lost 5 bases and 0 bases, in that order; junction bases with no gene match: 0. The CDR3 nucleotides are TGTGCCAGCAGCGGGACTAGCGGGGGCTCCTACAATGAGCAGTTCTTC. The encoded protein is CASSGTSGGSYNEQFF. The variable domain in full, completed from reference TRBV13 and TRBJ2-1, reads AAGVIQSPRHLIKEKRETATLKCYPIPRHDTVYWYQQGPGQDPQFLISFYEKMQSDKGSIPDRFSAQQFSDYHSELNMSSLELGDSALYFCASSGTSGGSYNEQFFGPGTRLTVL.

This CDR3 is CAISESGQGTSVGQFF. CDR3 DNA: TGTGCCATCAGTGAGTCGGGACAGGGGACTTCTGTGGGGCAGTTCTTC. The V gene is TRBV10-3, the J gene TRBJ2-1; 10 positions agree with TRBD1. The CDR3 loop spans 16 amino acids. V dropped 0 bases and J dropped 12; count of bases not matched to a gene: 11. Germline-derived CDR1 and CDR2 are ENHRY and SYGVKD.

Notes on this clone: The sample has other DNA sequences that encode this CDR3 too. V usage is TRBV4-1 and J usage is TRBJ2-3; D call uncertain. V lost 1 base and J 0 bases, leaving 8 bases between the germline ends. This CDR3 has 15 amino acids. Per germline, CDR1 MGHRA and CDR2 YSYEKL. CDR3 residues: CASSQGLGSTDTQYF. The CDR3 DNA is TGCGCCAGCAGCCAAGGCCTCGGTAGCACAGATACGCAGTATTTT.

About this clone itself: The identical CDR3 is also encoded by other nucleotide sequences in the sample. The V gene is TRBV27, the J gene TRBJ2-7; a possible D gene is TRBD1 (5 bases). Germline lookup yields CDR1 MNHEY and CDR2 SMNVEV (reference sequence). Deletions cut 5 bases from V and 2 bases from J, with 7 bases between. The CDR3 spans 12 residues. The CDR3 bases are TGTGCCAGCAGTGGGGCGACCTACGAGCAGTACTTC. It is translated as CASSGATYEQYF.

The chain uses TRBV4-2 and TRBJ1-6; unclear D gene. The CDR3 spans 14 residues. Trimming stripped 3 bases from V and 7 bases from J, with 10 bases between. Germline V gene lookup returns CDR1 LGHNA and CDR2 YNFKEQ. CDR3 region: CASSHVGQNSPLHF. The CDR3 nucleotides are TGTGCCAGCAGCCATGTCGGCCAGAATTCACCCCTCCACTTT.